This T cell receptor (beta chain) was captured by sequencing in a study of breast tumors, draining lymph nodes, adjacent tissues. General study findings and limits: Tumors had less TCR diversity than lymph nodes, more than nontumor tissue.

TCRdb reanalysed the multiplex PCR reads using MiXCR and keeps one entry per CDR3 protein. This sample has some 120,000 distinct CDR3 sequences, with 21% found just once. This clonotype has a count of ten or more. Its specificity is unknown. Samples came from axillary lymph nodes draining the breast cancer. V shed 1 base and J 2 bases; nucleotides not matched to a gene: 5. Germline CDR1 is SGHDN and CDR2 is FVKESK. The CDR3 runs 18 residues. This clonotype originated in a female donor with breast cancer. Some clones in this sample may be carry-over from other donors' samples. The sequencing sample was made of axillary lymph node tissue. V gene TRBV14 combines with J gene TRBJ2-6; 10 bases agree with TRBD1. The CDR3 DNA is TGTGCCAGCAGCCAAGCTAGACAGGGGGCAGCTGGGGCCAACGTCCTGACTTTC. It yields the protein CASSQARQGAAGANVLTF.